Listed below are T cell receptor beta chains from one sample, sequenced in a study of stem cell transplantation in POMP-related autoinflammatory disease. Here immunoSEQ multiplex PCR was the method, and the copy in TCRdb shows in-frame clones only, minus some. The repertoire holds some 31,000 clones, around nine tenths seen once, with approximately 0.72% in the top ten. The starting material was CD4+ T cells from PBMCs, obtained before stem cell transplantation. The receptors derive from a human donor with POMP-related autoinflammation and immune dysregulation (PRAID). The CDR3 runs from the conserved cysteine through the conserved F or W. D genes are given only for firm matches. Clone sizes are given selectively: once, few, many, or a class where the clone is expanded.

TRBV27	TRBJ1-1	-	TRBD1	CASRRDRVSTEAFF	TGTGCCAGCAGGCGGGACAGGGTAAGCACTGAAGCTTTCTTT
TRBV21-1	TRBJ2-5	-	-	CASPLKARDREDQETQYF	TGTGCCAGCCCTTTAAAAGCCCGGGACAGGGAGGACCAAGAGACCCAGTACTTC
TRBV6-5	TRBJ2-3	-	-	CASTPRANRLDTQYF	TGTGCCAGCACGCCGCGGGCAAATCGATTGGATACGCAGTATTTT
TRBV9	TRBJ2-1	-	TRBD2	CASSVGLAGGHSYNEQFF	TGTGCCAGCAGCGTAGGACTAGCGGGGGGGCACTCCTACAATGAGCAGTTCTTC
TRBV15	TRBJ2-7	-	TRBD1	CATSLRTGTYEQYF	TGTGCCACCAGTCTCCGGACAGGCACCTACGAGCAGTACTTC
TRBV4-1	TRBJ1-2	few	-	CASSQGAGVYGYTF	TGCGCCAGCAGCCAAGGGGCAGGCGTCTATGGCTACACCTTC
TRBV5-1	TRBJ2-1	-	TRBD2	CASSLAAKRGGYNEQFF	TGCGCCAGCAGCTTGGCAGCTAAGCGGGGGGGTTACAATGAGCAGTTCTTC
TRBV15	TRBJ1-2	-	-	CATSSRRHYGYTF	TGTGCCACCAGCAGTAGGCGGCACTATGGCTACACCTTC
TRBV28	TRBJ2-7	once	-	CASTLRGTPYEQYF	TGTGCCAGCACACTGCGGGGGACACCCTACGAGCAGTACTTC
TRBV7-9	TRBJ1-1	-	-	CASSLVTGTEAFF	TGTGCCAGCAGCTTAGTAACGGGGACTGAAGCTTTCTTT
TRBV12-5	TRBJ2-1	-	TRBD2	CASGFGLAGVSEQFF	TGTGCTAGTGGTTTTGGGCTAGCGGGAGTTTCTGAGCAGTTCTTC
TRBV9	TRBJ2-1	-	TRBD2	CASSPTSGGYNEQFF	TGTGCCAGCAGCCCTACTAGCGGAGGTTACAATGAGCAGTTCTTC
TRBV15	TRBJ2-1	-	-	CATSRGPLYEQFF	TGTGCCACCAGCAGAGGACCGCTATACGAGCAGTTCTTC
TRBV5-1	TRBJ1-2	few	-	CASSFGGKDYGYTF	TGCGCCAGCAGCTTCGGAGGGAAGGACTATGGCTACACCTTC
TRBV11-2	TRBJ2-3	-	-	CASSLGLADTQYF	TGTGCCAGCAGCTTAGGACTAGCAGATACGCAGTATTTT
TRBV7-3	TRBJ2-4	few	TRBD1	CASSPGTGTHIQYF	TGTGCCAGCAGCCCCGGGACAGGGACGCACATTCAGTACTTC
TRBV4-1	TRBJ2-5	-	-	CASSQGPTGLETQYF	TGCGCCAGCAGCCAAGGCCCCACAGGGTTAGAGACCCAGTACTTC
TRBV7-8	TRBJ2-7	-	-	CASSPGEGSYEQYF	TGTGCCAGCAGCCCAGGGGAAGGCTCCTACGAGCAGTACTTC
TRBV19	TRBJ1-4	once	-	CASSIISNEKLFF	TGTGCCAGTAGTATAATAAGTAATGAAAAACTGTTTTTT
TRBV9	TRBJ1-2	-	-	CASSVGGVAYGYTF	TGTGCCAGCAGCGTAGGGGGGGTCGCCTATGGCTACACCTTC
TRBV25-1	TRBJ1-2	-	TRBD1	CASSEIGTGGDYGYTF	TGTGCCAGCAGTGAAATTGGGACAGGAGGGGACTATGGCTACACCTTC
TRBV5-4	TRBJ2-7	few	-	CASSPGTNPKGEQYF	TGTGCCAGCAGCCCGGGGACAAACCCAAAGGGCGAGCAGTACTTC
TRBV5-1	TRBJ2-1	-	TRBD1	CASSLGQGNEQFF	TGCGCCAGCAGCCTCGGACAGGGGAATGAGCAGTTCTTC
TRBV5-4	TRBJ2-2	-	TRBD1	CASSLLPGQGSGELFF	TGTGCCAGCAGCTTGCTTCCGGGACAGGGTTCCGGGGAGCTGTTTTTT
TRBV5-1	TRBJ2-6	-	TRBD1	CASSLAMGQSGANVLTF	TGCGCCAGCAGCTTGGCCATGGGACAGTCTGGGGCCAACGTCCTGACTTTC
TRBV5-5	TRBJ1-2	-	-	CASSLDYGYTF	TGTGCCAGCAGCTTGGATTATGGCTACACCTTC
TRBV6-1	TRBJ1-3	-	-	CASSDPRTATGNTIYF	TGTGCCAGCAGTGACCCACGGACAGCAACTGGAAACACCATATATTTT
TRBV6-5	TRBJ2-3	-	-	CASSYSGGTGTDTQYF	TGTGCCAGCAGTTACTCGGGAGGGACAGGCACAGATACGCAGTATTTT
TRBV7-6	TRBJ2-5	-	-	CASSLKAQETQYF	TGTGCCAGCAGCTTAAAAGCCCAAGAGACCCAGTACTTC
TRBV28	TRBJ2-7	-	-	CASSLLTESSYEQYF	TGTGCCAGCAGTTTATTAACGGAGAGCTCCTACGAGCAGTACTTC
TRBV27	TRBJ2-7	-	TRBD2	CVSGRAYEQYF	TGTGTCAGCGGGAGGGCCTACGAGCAGTACTTC
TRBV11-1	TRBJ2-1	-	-	CASSLEAASYNEQFF	TGTGCCAGCAGCTTAGAGGCAGCCTCCTACAATGAGCAGTTCTTC
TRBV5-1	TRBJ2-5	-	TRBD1	CASRGDPRQGETQYF	TGCGCCAGCAGAGGGGACCCCAGACAGGGAGAGACCCAGTACTTC
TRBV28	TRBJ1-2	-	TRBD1	CASSYHRGPTPHGYTF	TGTGCCAGCAGTTACCACAGGGGGCCTACCCCCCATGGCTACACCTTC
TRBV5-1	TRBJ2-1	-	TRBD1	CASSSMDRSSYNEQFF	TGCGCCAGCAGCTCTATGGACAGGAGCTCCTACAATGAGCAGTTCTTC
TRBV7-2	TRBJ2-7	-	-	CASSLYAGGIAGRAYEQYF	TGTGCCAGCAGCTTATATGCAGGGGGCATAGCGGGACGGGCCTACGAGCAGTACTTC
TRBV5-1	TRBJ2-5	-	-	CASSPGGVQETQYF	TGCGCCAGCAGCCCAGGGGGGGTACAAGAGACCCAGTACTTC
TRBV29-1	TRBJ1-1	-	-	CSVAFRVDTEAFF	TGCAGCGTTGCGTTCCGGGTTGACACTGAAGCTTTCTTT
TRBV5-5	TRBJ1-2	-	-	CASSPKGGGPYGYTF	TGTGCCAGCAGCCCAAAGGGGGGTGGTCCCTATGGCTACACCTTC
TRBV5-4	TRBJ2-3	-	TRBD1	CASSLQGTDTQYF	TGTGCCAGCAGCTTACAGGGGACAGATACGCAGTATTTT
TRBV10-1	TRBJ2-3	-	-	CASSEGLGTDTQYF	TGCGCCAGCAGTGAAGGATTGGGCACAGATACGCAGTATTTT
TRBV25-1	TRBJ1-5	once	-	CASSLTGSNQPQHF	TGTGCCAGCAGCCTGACAGGTAGCAATCAGCCCCAGCATTTT
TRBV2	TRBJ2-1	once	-	CASRGTRSSYNEQFF	TGTGCCAGCAGGGGGACCAGAAGCTCCTACAATGAGCAGTTCTTC